This TCR beta chain appears in the sequencing data of a study of shared clonotypes between healthy human individuals. TCRdb's table, derived via immunoSEQ multiplex PCR, lists solely in-frame clones and lacks some. The sample has roughly 2 million clones; approximately 96% are singletons. The CDR3 has 16 residues. Germline loops: CDR1 SGHTA, CDR2 FQGNSA. V lost 0 bases and J lost 4, with 13 bases in between. The study drew all its donors from Caucasian adults living in Nashville, Tennessee. The V gene is TRBV7-2, the J gene TRBJ2-1, with D hard to call. The sequencing sample was made of naive CD4+ T cells sorted from blood. The subset was: CD45RA+ positively selected. The receptor was derived from a man aged 18 to 30 in good health. CDR3 nucleotide sequence: TGTGCCAGCAGCTTAGCCGCGGCCCTTCTTTACAATGAGCAGTTCTTC. Protein product: CASSLAAALLYNEQFF.